The next 17 T cell receptor beta chains were all read from a single sample in a study of glioma-infiltrating T cells. The iRepertoire nested amplicon-rescue multiplex PCR amplified TCR alpha and beta CDR3s from RNA. TCRdb processed the multiplex PCR reads anew with MiXCR; each CDR3 protein has one entry. In the table there are 150,000 to 200,000 distinct CDR3 sequences, around 40% of which are singletons. What was sequenced was glioma tissue, nonneoplastic brain tissue, or PBMCs (not recorded which). Receptor source: a human donor with low-grade glioma or glioblastoma, undergoing nonglioma brain surgery, or in good health (not recorded which).

The chain has TRBV7-2 and TRBJ2-3; TRBD1 matches at 8 bases. Looked up from germline, CDR1 is SGHTA and CDR2 is FQGNSA. The CDR3 loop spans 14 amino acids. Losses at the gene ends were 8 bases for V and 6 bases for J; bases not matched to a gene: 10. The CDR3 loop reads CASARTGWADTQYF. CDR3 DNA sequence: TGTGCCAGCGCCCGGACAGGGTGGGCCGATACGCAGTATTTT.

To note about this clonotype: A much larger clonotype is one base distant, so this may be a read error. The chain uses TRBV6-1 and TRBJ2-7; D may be TRBD2 (7 bases). Germline V gene lookup returns CDR1 MNHNS and CDR2 SASEGT. There are 12 residues in the CDR3. V gave up 5 bases and J gave up 7 bases, with 12 bases separating them. The CDR3 reads CASSTGGGEQYF. As DNA, the CDR3 is TGTGCCAGCAGTACGGGGGGCGGTGAGCAGTACTTC.

A note on this clonotype: This sequence may be a read error, since a much larger clone differs from it by one base. The chain has TRBV28 and TRBJ1-1; D perhaps matches TRBD1 (6 bases). The germline V gene has CDR1 MDHEN and CDR2 SYDVKM. The CDR3 covers 15 residues. The V end lost 6 bases, the J end lost 3 bases, and 17 bases lay between the germline ends. The CDR3 reads CASRQWGPSDTEAFF. In DNA form, the CDR3 reads TGTGCCAGCAGGCAGTGGGGGCCTTCGGACACTGAAGCTTTCTTT.

There are many counts of this clonotype. The genes are TRBV28 and TRBJ1-5; no definite D call. This CDR3 spans 12 amino acids. Looked up from germline, CDR1 is MDHEN and CDR2 is SYDVKM. V dropped 6 bases and J dropped 1 base, with 4 bases sitting between them. The CDR3 DNA reads TGTGCCAGCAGGGTAAGCAATCAGCCCCAGCATTTT. It translates to CASRVSNQPQHF. The full variable domain, in which reference TRBV28 and TRBJ1-5 provide the parts outside the CDR3, is DVKVTQSSRYLVKRTGEKVFLECVQDMDHENMFWYRQDPGLGLRLIYFSYDVKMKEKGDIPEGYSVSREKKERFSLILESASTNQTSMYLCASRVSNQPQHFGDGTRLSIL.

This clonotype was picked up one time. The genes are TRBV27 and TRBJ2-7, with 7 bases matching TRBD2. CDR1 is MNHEY, CDR2 SMNVEV, per germline (reference sequence). There are 18 residues in the CDR3. The ends lost 8 bases at V and 7 bases at J; junction bases unmatched: 26. DNA for the CDR3: TGTGCCAGCTTCCTGGAAGATCTTGGGCGGGGGAACTACAATGAGCAGTACTTC. It codes for CASFLEDLGRGNYNEQYF.

This clonotype was detected ten times or more. The V call is TRBV18, the J call TRBJ2-3, with TRBD1 as a possible D gene (5 bases). The CDR3 is made up of 13 amino acids. The V end lost 1 base, the J end lost 7 bases, and 9 bases lay between the germline ends. Germline lookup yields CDR1 KGHSH and CDR2 LQKENI. CDR3 loop: CASSPRQLYTQYF. Written as DNA, the CDR3 is TGTGCCAGCTCACCACGACAGCTGTATACGCAGTATTTT.

In its sample, this clonotype was seen many times. The chain links TRBV20-1 to TRBJ1-1; TRBD1 is a possible D gene (6 bases). There are 14 residues in the CDR3. Germline values: CDR1 DFQATT, CDR2 SNEGSKA (reference sequence). Trimming took off 6 bases at V and 1 base at J, with 15 bases between the two ends. DNA of the CDR3: TGCAGTGCCGGATCGGACAGACCGAACACTGAAGCTTTCTTT. Translating it yields CSAGSDRPNTEAFF.

To note about this clonotype: Since a much larger clone is just one base distant, this may be a read error. The rearrangement joins TRBV19 to TRBJ2-7; D perhaps matches TRBD1 (5 bases). From germline, CDR1 is LNHDA and CDR2 SQIVND (reference sequence). The CDR3 is 13 residues long. With 8 bases removed from V and 3 bases from J, the gap between germline ends came to 14 bases. The CDR3 is CASRPGLDYEQYF. The DNA of the CDR3 is TGTGCCAGTCGTCCAGGGTTAGACTACGAGCAGTACTTC.

This CDR3 reads CASSLRAAYYQETQYF. The DNA of the CDR3 is TGTGCCAGCAGCTTAAGGGCAGCCTACTACCAAGAGACCCAGTACTTC. The chain is built from TRBV7-8 and TRBJ2-5, with no clear D. There are 16 residues in the CDR3. Trimming removed 2 bases at V and 0 bases at J, with 13 bases between. Germline CDR1 is SGHVS and CDR2 is FQNEAQ.

With respect to this clonotype: The junction differs from germline at one of its ends, possibly a read error. The CDR3 loop reads CASNDSFGANVLTF. The CDR3 DNA is TGTGCCAGCAATGACAGTTTCGGGGCCAACGTCCTAACTTTC. The chain combines TRBV19 with TRBJ2-6; D is tentatively TRBD1 or TRBD2 (5 bases each). This CDR3 contains 14 residues. In germline, CDR1 is LNHDA, CDR2 SQIVND (reference sequence).

This clonotype was seen many times. The chain couples TRBV24-1 to TRBJ2-1, with 15 bases fitting TRBD2. V dropped 4 bases and J dropped 8; count of bases not matched to a gene: 5. Germline V gene data show CDR1 as KGHDR and CDR2 as SFDVKD. This CDR3 is 16 amino acids long. The CDR3 sequence is CATSDGTSGRRDEQFF. The CDR3 nucleotides read TGTGCCACCAGTGACGGGACTAGCGGGAGGCGTGATGAGCAGTTCTTC.

This clonotype was detected many times. This rearrangement joins TRBV28 to TRBJ2-7, with 7 nucleotides matching TRBD1. The CDR3 loop spans 15 amino acids. Germline loops: CDR1 MDHEN, CDR2 SYDVKM. Trimming cost V 5 bases and J 3 bases; bases outside gene matches: 10. CDR3 nucleotide sequence: TGTGCCAGCAGTCAACCACGGGACAGCTTCTACGAGCAGTACTTC. Amino acid sequence: CASSQPRDSFYEQYF. Together with reference TRBV28 and TRBJ2-7, the CDR3 gives the full variable domain: DVKVTQSSRYLVKRTGEKVFLECVQDMDHENMFWYRQDPGLGLRLIYFSYDVKMKEKGDIPEGYSVSREKKERFSLILESASTNQTSMYLCASSQPRDSFYEQYFGPGTRLTVT.

This clonotype came up many times. Here the CDR3 reads CASSLTSSRDTQYF. The CDR3 region has the DNA TGTGCCAGCAGTCTAACTAGCTCACGGGATACGCAGTATTTT. The rearrangement links TRBV28 to TRBJ2-3; TRBD2 might be the D (6 bases). Trimming stripped 5 bases from V and 6 bases from J, with 15 bases between. This CDR3 contains 14 residues. From germline, CDR1 is MDHEN and CDR2 SYDVKM.

The sample holds many counts of this clonotype. This chain joins TRBV11-2 and TRBJ2-3, with a tentative D call TRBD2 (5 bases). The germline CDR1 and CDR2 sequences are SGHAT and FQNNGV. CDR3 length: 15 residues. Trimming took 1 base from V and 1 from J, leaving 9 bases between them. DNA of the CDR3: TGTGCCAGCAGCTTAGGAGGGCGGGGCACAGATACGCAGTATTTT. This encodes CASSLGGRGTDTQYF.

The J gene is TRBJ2-1, the V gene TRBV28, with 9 bases that match TRBD2. Looked up from germline, CDR1 is MDHEN and CDR2 is SYDVKM. The CDR3 sequence is 15 residues long. The junction had 10 bases not matched to a gene; V was cut back by 5 bases and J by 8 bases. CDR3 DNA: TGTGCCAGCAGTCTTGCTTGGGCGGGAGGGGATGAGCAGTTCTTC. This encodes CASSLAWAGGDEQFF.

This clonotype came up many times. V is TRBV6-1 and J is TRBJ2-1; 9 bases agree with TRBD2. Germline CDR1 reads MNHNS; CDR2 reads SASEGT. The CDR3 extends over 13 amino acids. J was trimmed by 8 bases and V by 5 bases; bases with no gene match: 4. The CDR3 DNA follows: TGTGCCAGCAGTTACGCGGGGGGGGATGAGCAGTTCTTC. Its translation is CASSYAGGDEQFF.

The chain recombines TRBV29-1 with TRBJ2-6; D gene ambiguous. There are 14 residues in the CDR3. V was clipped by 3 bases and J by 1 base, with 7 bases between them. CDR1 is SQVTM and CDR2 is ANQGSEA in the germline V gene. As DNA, the CDR3 is TGCAGCGTTGAGAACCCGTCTGGGGCCAACGTCCTGACTTTC. As protein: CSVENPSGANVLTF.